This T cell receptor beta chain was sequenced for a study of identifying expanded T cells in peripheral blood. Clones were read by immunoSEQ multiplex PCR, and TCRdb kept only the in-frame ones, dropping some. Among about 90,000 clones listed, 70% to 90% were seen once. V was clipped by 0 bases and J by 2 bases, with 8 bases between them. The germline CDR1 and CDR2 sequences are GTSNPN and SVGIG (reference sequence). The CDR3 covers 14 residues. The source of this sequence is a person between 18 and 75 years old in good health. The chain recombines TRBV30 with TRBJ1-3; D unclear. The source material was blood. This CDR3 is CAWSVLQTGNTIYF. For the CDR3, the DNA is TGTGCCTGGAGTGTCCTCCAAACTGGAAACACCATATATTTT.